This T cell receptor beta chain was observed in a study of CD8+ T cells in alopecia areata (dated by TCRdb to the late 2010s). As for the study more broadly: Treated patients were enrolled in an open-label pilot trial of oral tofacitinib at 5 to 10 mg twice daily for moderate-to-severe alopecia areata. Scalp clonality was compared among normal scalp (n=4), patchy alopecia areata scalp (n=8), and alopecia totalis/universalis scalp (n=8). Patients received tofacitinib for 6 to 18 months and were then followed off drug for 6 months to check for delayed response and recurrence. RNA came from the PAXgene miRNA kit for fixed scalp, the miRNeasy kit for PBMCs, and the RNeasy kit for mouse skin. Amplification of TCRbeta CDR3 regions was done by immunoSEQ multiplex PCR using 35 Vbeta forward primers and 13 Jbeta reverse primers. Disease severity in treated patients was measured with the SALT score, which quantifies the percentage of affected scalp surface area. The study used high-throughput TCRbeta sequencing to examine T cell clonal expansion in alopecia areata, in both the C3H/HeJ mouse model and human patients. Biopsies were taken from tofacitinib-treated patients at baseline and at 4 and 24 weeks of treatment, and a later scalp biopsy was taken in several of the tofacitinib-treated patients. In humans, TCRbeta sequencing was performed on scalp tissue and on sorted CD4+ and CD8+ peripheral blood T cells from healthy controls and from patients with patchy or totalis/universalis alopecia areata. Results and caveats for the whole study, not just this receptor: Lesional scalp, especially in alopecia totalis/universalis, showed higher clonality and more expanded CD8+ clones than normal scalp, suggesting antigenic drive. Scalp TCR repertoire analysis is complicated because resident alphabeta T cells in normal human skin are also sequenced, whereas mouse skin is dominated by gammadelta T cells. Many expanded lesional clones persisted in scalp and blood during tofacitinib treatment, which may partly explain relapse after stopping treatment. Because the treated cohort was small and included a single nonresponder, larger studies are needed to assess links between baseline CD8+ expansion and response. Tofacitinib significantly lowered scalp clonality and the number of expanded CD8+ clones among the top 100 scalp clones. Shared TCR sequences between patients were less evident than in mice, which may be partly attributable to HLA diversity in the patient population.

Library prep was done by the immunoSEQ multiplex PCR assay. RNA was extracted from all samples and reverse transcribed into cDNA as template for TCR sequencing. SuperScript III was used for first-strand cDNA synthesis, primed with a 2:1 mix of oligo-dT and random hexamers. A synthetic immune receptor repertoire was used to assess amplification bias, and residual bias was removed computationally. Concerning the study's data processing: After raw reads were preprocessed to remove errors, the CDR3 was defined following IMGT conventions as running from the conserved cysteine to phenylalanine. To get clonality, Shannon entropy was normalized by log2 of the number of productive unique TCRs and the result was subtracted from 1. CD4 or CD8 identity of scalp clones was inferred by cross-referencing scalp TCRbeta sequences with sorted blood CD4 and CD8 repertoires. TCRdb's version of the immuneACCESS table is confined to in-frame rearrangements and falls short of the full clone set. An unresolved V gene accounts for under half of the shortfall where checked; the remainder is of unknown origin. V and J calls and clone size follow that table, whereas D and trimming were derived from the DNA. This sample gives about 42,000 clones in total; roughly 90% of them show up just once. The top ten constitute 15% to 20% of the sample.

The CDR3 holds 15 amino acids from the cysteine to the phenylalanine. The read is trimmed to its CDR3 DNA, 45 bases read in frame from base 1. The trim is 5 bases for V and 0 bases for J, with a gap of 8 bases between the germline ends. The germline V gene yields MDHEN for CDR1 and SYDVKM for CDR2. The time point label of this sample denotes: roughly 26 weeks on oral tofacitinib. The intended sense of this specimen's treatment or condition label: oral pan-JAK inhibitor, 5-10 mg twice daily. Lesional scalp punch biopsies and peripheral blood were collected from alopecia areata patients. After PBMCs were isolated by density centrifugation and stained for CD3, CD4 and CD8, a FACSAria was used to sort CD4+ and CD8+ T cells. This clone was found once. Its antigen remains undetermined. No base quality information exists; no much larger clone differs at one position.

The receptor's source is a human donor with alopecia areata. Source: CD8+ T cells sorted from blood, taken at week 24, from a patient treated with tofacitinib. The sequence joins TRBV28 to TRBJ2-6; no confident D gene assignment can be made. CDR3 sequence: CASSQRRSGANVLTF. The DNA reads TGTGCCAGCAGTCAGAGACGCTCTGGGGCCAACGTCCTGACTTTC.